The 32 T cell receptor beta chains below all came from one sample that was sequenced in a study of cytomegalovirus exposure and HLA in healthy donors. This PCR relied on a set of 60 Vbeta primers and 13 Jbeta primers. The table came from immunoSEQ multiplex PCR; TCRdb's copy has only in-frame clones and leaves some out. The sample carries about 250,000 clones, roughly 80% recorded once. The specimen was PBMCs. The receptor set was obtained from a girl aged 2 to 10 in good health and CMV-seronegative.

The chain has TRBV7-9 and TRBJ1-1; D is undetermined. Germline CDR1 and CDR2: SEHNR and FQNEAQ (reference sequence). The CDR3 sequence is 11 residues long. V was trimmed by 11 bases and J by 5 bases, leaving 12 bases between them. In nucleotides, the CDR3 is TGTGCCGACTCGGGATGGACTGAAGCTTTCTTT. As protein: CADSGWTEAFF.

This chain joins TRBV7-9 and TRBJ1-6, with D unresolved. The CDR3 covers 15 residues. CDR1 and CDR2 from the germline V gene are SEHNR and FQNEAQ (reference sequence). V dropped 3 bases and J dropped 10 bases, with 16 bases sitting between them. This CDR3 reads CASSFQQSNSSPLHF. The CDR3 DNA sequence: TGTGCCAGCAGCTTTCAACAGTCCAATTCCTCACCCCTCCACTTT.

This rearrangement joins TRBV4-1 to TRBJ1-5; D gene uncertain. The V and J ends lost 1 base and 1 base respectively, with 8 bases between them. CDR1 is MGHRA and CDR2 is YSYEKL in the germline V gene. The CDR3 is made up of 15 amino acids. The CDR3 DNA is TGCGCCAGCAGCCAAGTGCCCGGGAGCAATCAGCCCCAGCATTTT. This sequence encodes CASSQVPGSNQPQHF.

The chain has TRBV30 and TRBJ1-1; TRBD1 might be the D (6 bases). Germline V CDR1 and CDR2: GTSNPN, SVGIG (reference sequence). V was cut by 4 bases and J by 2 bases, with 14 bases left in between. The length of the CDR3 is 14 residues. CDR3 amino acids: CAWTWTAFNTEAFF. DNA for the CDR3: TGTGCCTGGACCTGGACAGCTTTTAACACTGAAGCTTTCTTT.

J is TRBJ1-1 and V is TRBV6-6, with 7 positions matching TRBD1. CDR1 is MNHNY and CDR2 is SVGAGI in the germline V gene (reference sequence). The V segment lost 4 bases and the J segment 8 bases; nucleotides outside the gene matches: 7. The CDR3 loop spans 13 amino acids. The CDR3 DNA reads TGTGCCAGCAGTTCCGGGACAGCAGCCGAAGCTTTCTTT. It specifies CASSSGTAAEAFF.

V and J are TRBV7-3 and TRBJ2-5; the D gene is possibly TRBD1 (6 bases). The CDR3 spans 15 residues. Per the germline V gene, CDR1 is SGHTA and CDR2 is FQGTGA. V dropped 1 base and J dropped 1 base, with 10 bases sitting between them. The CDR3 sequence: CASSLNGGLQETQYF. The CDR3, as DNA: TGTGCCAGCAGCTTAAATGGGGGCCTCCAAGAGACCCAGTACTTC.

The rearrangement joins TRBV28 to TRBJ1-2, with 9 positions matching TRBD1. The CDR3 totals 15 residues. Germline V CDR1 and CDR2: MDHEN, SYDVKM. J gave up 2 bases and V 4 bases, and 5 bases lay outside the gene matches. The CDR3: CASSSEDRGNYGYTF. The CDR3 region has the DNA TGTGCCAGCAGTTCCGAGGACAGGGGAAACTATGGCTACACCTTC.

J is TRBJ1-3 and V is TRBV6-5; D not resolved. The CDR3 loop spans 15 amino acids. Germline loops: CDR1 MNHEY, CDR2 SVGAGI. The V end lost 1 base, the J end lost 0 bases, and 7 bases lay between the germline ends. The CDR3 sequence is CASSYLGSSGNTIYF. The CDR3 region has the DNA TGTGCCAGCAGTTACTTGGGCAGCTCTGGAAACACCATATATTTT.

This chain links TRBV5-4 with TRBJ2-7, with D tentatively TRBD2 (6 bases). From germline, CDR1 is SGHNT and CDR2 YYREEE (reference sequence). V shed 0 bases and J shed 2 bases, with 15 bases lying between them. The length of the CDR3 is 16 residues. Written as DNA, the CDR3 is TGTGCCAGCAGCTTGGCCGGTTCGGGAGACCCCTACGAGCAGTACTTC. This translates into CASSLAGSGDPYEQYF.

The chain is built from TRBV11-2 and TRBJ2-7, with 8 bases identical to TRBD2. Trimming at V came to 1 base and at J to 0 bases, leaving 2 bases not matched to a gene. Germline loops: CDR1 SGHAT, CDR2 FQNNGV. This CDR3 contains 15 residues. In nucleotides, the CDR3 is TGTGCCAGCAGCTTAGCCGGGGGGGGCTCCTACGAGCAGTACTTC. This gives the protein CASSLAGGGSYEQYF. Drawing the rest from reference TRBV11-2 and TRBJ2-7, the complete variable domain is EAGVAQSPRYKIIEKRQSVAFWCNPISGHATLYWYQQILGQGPKLLIQFQNNGVVDDSQLPKDRFSAERLKGVDSTLKIQPAKLEDSAVYLCASSLAGGGSYEQYFGPGTRLTVT.

The chain uses TRBV30 and TRBJ2-7; 10 positions agree with TRBD2. The V segment lost 4 bases and the J segment 9 bases; nucleotides outside the gene matches: 6. Germline CDR1 reads GTSNPN; CDR2 reads SVGIG (reference sequence). This CDR3 region has 12 residues. The CDR3 DNA reads as TGTGCCTGGACTAGCGGGAGTTTTGCGCAGTACTTC. Residues: CAWTSGSFAQYF. The whole variable domain, remainder taken from reference TRBV30 and TRBJ2-7, is SQTIHQWPATLVQPVGSPLSLECTVEGTSNPNLYWYRQAAGRGLQLLFYSVGIGQISSEVPQNLSASRPQDRQFILSSKKLLLSDSGFYLCAWTSGSFAQYFGPGTRLTVT.

The chain joins TRBV28 to TRBJ2-7, with 7 bases fitting TRBD2. The CDR3 length is 14 residues. Germline-derived CDR1 and CDR2 are MDHEN and SYDVKM. The J segment lost 1 base and the V segment lost 3 bases, leaving 3 bases of the junction unmatched. For the CDR3, the DNA is TGTGCCAGCAGTTTTGGCGGGGGATCCTACGAGCAGTACTTC. It encodes CASSFGGGSYEQYF.

The chain couples TRBV19 to TRBJ2-2; TRBD2 agrees at 7 bases. Unmatched junction bases numbered 4, after V lost 5 bases and J lost 1 base. CDR3 size: 15 residues. The germline V gene has CDR1 LNHDA and CDR2 SQIVND (reference sequence). The CDR3 DNA reads TGTGCCAGTAGTGGGACGGGAGGGAACACCGGGGAGCTGTTTTTT. Translating gives CASSGTGGNTGELFF.

The CDR3 protein is CASSQVAGVGYEQYF. The CDR3 nucleotides are TGCGCCAGCAGCCAAGTAGCGGGGGTCGGATACGAGCAGTACTTC. V usage is TRBV4-1 and J usage is TRBJ2-7, with 9 positions matching TRBD2. In germline, CDR1 is MGHRA, CDR2 YSYEKL. The CDR3 sequence is 15 residues long. The V gene end was trimmed by 1 base and the J gene end by 4 bases; junction bases not matched to a gene: 5.

Regarding this clone: At one end, the junction sequence differs from germline, possibly due to a read error. This chain uses TRBV7-9 with TRBJ1-2, with D possibly matching TRBD1 (6 bases). This CDR3 region has 12 residues. Per the germline V gene, CDR1 is SEHNR and CDR2 is FQNEAQ (reference sequence). The DNA for the CDR3 is TGTTCCAGCGCTACAGGGAACTATGGCTACACCTTC. The encoded protein is CSSATGNYGYTF.

The J gene is TRBJ2-7, the V gene TRBV6-5; 9 nucleotides line up with TRBD2. The V segment lost 4 bases and the J segment 4 bases; nucleotides outside the gene matches: 5. CDR3 length: 14 amino acids. Germline loops: CDR1 MNHEY, CDR2 SVGAGI. The CDR3 protein is CASSSPSGDYEQYF. CDR3 bases: TGTGCCAGCAGTTCTCCTAGCGGGGATTACGAGCAGTACTTC.

The chain recombines TRBV5-4 with TRBJ2-7; D is possibly TRBD1 (6 bases). V lost 4 bases, J lost 1 base, and 15 bases lay in between. This CDR3 spans 15 amino acids. Germline CDR1 is SGHNT and CDR2 is YYREEE (reference sequence). The CDR3 protein is CASSRIRDISYEQYF. CDR3 nucleotides: TGTGCCAGCAGCCGGATCCGGGACATTTCCTACGAGCAGTACTTC.

The gene calls are TRBV15 and TRBJ1-1, with D hard to call. Germline V lookup: CDR1 LNHNV, CDR2 YYDKDF (reference sequence). Trimming cost V 5 bases and J 1 base, with 11 bases left between them. The CDR3 covers 14 residues. The CDR3, as DNA: TGTGCCACCAGCTTTCCTGGGCCGAACACTGAAGCTTTCTTT. It encodes CATSFPGPNTEAFF.

The chain is built from TRBV4-2 and TRBJ2-2; 7 bases are shared with TRBD2. The CDR3 loop spans 18 amino acids. The germline gives CDR1 LGHNA, CDR2 YNFKEQ. Trimming removed 3 bases from V and 4 bases from J; junction bases left unmatched: 14. CDR3 loop: CASSHPWVWEGPTGELFF. The CDR3 DNA follows: TGTGCCAGCAGCCATCCGTGGGTGTGGGAGGGTCCCACCGGGGAGCTGTTTTTT.

The J gene is TRBJ2-7, the V gene TRBV19; D might be TRBD1 (6 bases). The CDR3 runs 15 residues. Germline CDR1 is LNHDA and CDR2 is SQIVND (reference sequence). The V end lost 5 bases, the J end lost 4 bases, and 18 bases lay between the germline ends. The CDR3 coding sequence is TGTGCCAGTAGTTTTGCAGGGGCCAACGATTACGAGCAGTACTTC. As protein: CASSFAGANDYEQYF. Variable domain in full (rest from reference TRBV19 and TRBJ2-7): DGGITQSPKYLFRKEGQNVTLSCEQNLNHDAMYWYRQDPGQGLRLIYYSQIVNDFQKGDIAEGYSVSREKKESFPLTVTSAQKNPTAFYLCASSFAGANDYEQYFGPGTRLTVT.

The chain joins TRBV2 to TRBJ2-7, with D possibly TRBD1 on 5 matching bases. The germline V gene has CDR1 SNHLY and CDR2 FYNNEI. V was clipped by 7 bases and J by 0 bases, with 10 bases between them. The CDR3 covers 13 residues. For the CDR3, the DNA is TGTGCCAGCAAAATAGGGGTCTCCTACGAGCAGTACTTC. This encodes CASKIGVSYEQYF.

The chain recombines TRBV7-6 with TRBJ2-7, with a tentative D call TRBD2 (5 bases). Germline values: CDR1 SGHVS, CDR2 FNYEAQ. The V end lost 3 bases, the J end lost 1 base, and 7 bases lay between the germline ends. The CDR3 covers 13 residues. This CDR3 reads CASSFSASYEQYF. CDR3 nucleotide sequence: TGTGCCAGCAGCTTTAGCGCTTCCTACGAGCAGTACTTC. The whole variable domain, remainder taken from reference TRBV7-6 and TRBJ2-7, is GAGVSQSPRYKVTKRGQDVALRCDPISGHVSLYWYRQALGQGPEFLTYFNYEAQQDKSGLPNDRFSAERPEGSISTLTIQRTEQRDSAMYRCASSFSASYEQYFGPGTRLTVT.

CDR3: CASTARSGRDNEQFF. The CDR3 DNA reads TGTGCCAGCACAGCACGTAGCGGGAGAGATAATGAGCAGTTCTTC. The chain links TRBV27 to TRBJ2-1, with 9 positions matching TRBD2. CDR3 length equals 15 residues. After removal of 7 bases from V and 7 bases from J, the junction contained 11 bases not matched to a gene. The germline V gene has CDR1 MNHEY and CDR2 SMNVEV (reference sequence).

The chain recombines TRBV4-1 with TRBJ1-1; tentative D call: TRBD1 (5 bases). Germline CDR1 reads MGHRA; CDR2 reads YSYEKL. This CDR3 comprises 13 residues. Trimming cost V 5 bases and J 4 bases, with 11 bases left between them. CDR3 nucleotides: TGCGCCAGCAGCTTCGGGACTTCCACTGAAGCTTTCTTT. It is translated as CASSFGTSTEAFF.

This chain links TRBV7-2 with TRBJ2-5; D gene uncertain. V was clipped by 3 bases and J by 6 bases, with 11 bases between them. This CDR3 region has 13 residues. Germline CDR1 SGHTA, CDR2 FQGNSA. The CDR3 coding sequence is TGTGCCAGCAGCTTCGATCTAGATAAGACCCAGTACTTC. It yields the protein CASSFDLDKTQYF.

The V call is TRBV23-1, the J call TRBJ2-1; 10 bases align to TRBD2. TRBV23-1 counts as an open reading frame of uncertain function. There are 15 residues in the CDR3. Trimming took 1 base from V and 4 from J; bases not matched to a gene: 1. The CDR3 DNA reads as TGCGCCAGCAGTCAATGGACTAGCGGTTACAATGAGCAGTTCTTC. Translation: CASSQWTSGYNEQFF.

The chain couples TRBV19 to TRBJ1-2; 8 nucleotides match TRBD1. The length of the CDR3 is 15 residues. V lost 4 bases, J lost 3 bases, and 7 bases stayed unmatched. Germline V gene data show CDR1 as LNHDA and CDR2 as SQIVND (reference sequence). This chain's CDR3 is CASSTADRGHYGYTF. The CDR3, as DNA: TGTGCCAGTAGTACCGCTGACAGGGGCCACTATGGCTACACCTTC.

The chain uses TRBV12-2 and TRBJ1-5. TRBV12-2 is a pseudogene segment. CDR3 size: 17 residues. This CDR3 is CASGLSVAWPLRQPQHF. In DNA, the CDR3 is TGTGCAAGTGGACTTAGCGTGGCTTGGCCATTGCGTCAGCCCCAGCATTTT.

The rearrangement joins TRBV7-2 to TRBJ2-1, with 9 bases that match TRBD2. The length of the CDR3 is 15 residues. The J segment lost 4 bases and the V segment lost 6 bases, leaving 7 bases of the junction unmatched. Germline lookup yields CDR1 SGHTA and CDR2 FQGNSA. CDR3 DNA: TGTGCCAGCAGACAATCTAGCGGGGTTTACAATGAGCAGTTCTTC. This encodes CASRQSSGVYNEQFF.

In nucleotides, the CDR3 is TGTGCCGTCCGCAGGGAAAGGAGAACTGAAGCTTTCTTT. Translation gives CAVRRERRTEAFF. This chain uses TRBV2 with TRBJ1-1; tentative D call: TRBD1 (5 bases). CDR1 is SNHLY and CDR2 is FYNNEI in the germline V gene. V dropped 11 bases and J dropped 5 bases, with 18 bases sitting between them. The CDR3 totals 13 residues.

The rearrangement uses TRBV2 and TRBJ2-5; the D gene is possibly TRBD2 (6 bases). The DNA end lines up better with TRBJ2-7; the J call may be wrong. Germline V gene data show CDR1 as SNHLY and CDR2 as FYNNEI. This CDR3 is 13 amino acids long. The CDR3, as DNA: TGTGCCAGCAGTGGGCCGGGAGTTTACGAGCAGTACTTC. It codes for CASSGPGVYEQYF.

CDR3 loop: CASRERQGEGSGNTIYF. CDR3 coding DNA: TGTGCCAGTAGGGAGAGACAGGGTGAGGGCTCTGGAAACACCATATATTTT. The chain employs TRBV19 and TRBJ1-3; TRBD1 matches 7 bases. The V and J ends lost 6 bases and 0 bases, in that order; junction bases with no gene match: 11. The germline V gene encodes CDR1 LNHDA and CDR2 SQIVND (reference sequence). The CDR3 covers 17 residues.